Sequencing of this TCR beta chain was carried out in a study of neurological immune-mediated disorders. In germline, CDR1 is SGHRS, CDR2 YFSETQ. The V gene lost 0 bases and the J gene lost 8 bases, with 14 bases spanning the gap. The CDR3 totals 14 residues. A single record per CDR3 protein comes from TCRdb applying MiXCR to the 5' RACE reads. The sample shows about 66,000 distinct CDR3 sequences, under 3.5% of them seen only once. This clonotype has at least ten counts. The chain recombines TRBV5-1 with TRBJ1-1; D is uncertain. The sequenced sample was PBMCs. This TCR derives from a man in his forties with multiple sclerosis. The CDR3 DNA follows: TGCGCCAGCAGCTTGGAAGGGTGGGGTAGAGAAGCTTTCTTT. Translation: CASSLEGWGREAFF.